This T cell receptor (beta chain) was found in a study of neurological immune-mediated disorders. Regarding the study as a whole: The highest TCR clonal expansion occurred in HTLV-1-associated myelopathy; multiple sclerosis fell below healthy controls.

The cDNA was generated through 5'RACE incorporating 10-nucleotide random UMIs. Every sequencing run produced over 170 million TCR-beta sequences that came from 15-18 subjects. TCRdb reprocessed the 5' RACE reads with MiXCR, giving one entry per CDR3 protein. The sample holds tens of thousands of distinct CDR3 sequences; 5.5% to 6.5% are singletons and the top ten take 7.9%. Regarding time point: longitudinal time-point 2. This clonotype was observed at least ten times. As yet, its antigen is unknown. Germline CDR1 MGHRA, CDR2 YSYEKL. V lost 3 bases to trimming and J lost 2 bases, with 8 bases between them. This CDR3 is 13 amino acids long.

The sample consisted of PBMCs. The clonotype originates from a woman aged 55-69 years with multiple sclerosis. The rearrangement uses TRBV4-1 and TRBJ2-7; D is possibly TRBD2 (5 bases). The CDR3 DNA follows: TGCGCCAGCAGCCAGGAACTAGCCTACGAGCAGTACTTC. This encodes CASSQELAYEQYF.